This T cell receptor (beta chain) was found in a study of identifying expanded T cells in peripheral blood. J gave up 7 bases and V 2 bases, and 7 bases lay outside the gene matches. Germline V gene sequence: CDR1 MNHEY, CDR2 SVGAGI. CDR3 length: 15 amino acids. Generated by immunoSEQ multiplex PCR, the TCRdb table keeps only in-frame clones and is missing some. Of about 130,000 clones in the sample, 80% to 90% are singletons; the top ten hold 8.4%. This clonotype originated in a person aged 18 to 70 in good health. The genes are TRBV6-5 and TRBJ1-4; TRBD1 agrees at 7 bases. Sequenced sample: blood. CDR3 in amino acids: CASSYPTGKAEKLFF. CDR3 coding DNA: TGTGCCAGCAGTTACCCGACAGGGAAGGCTGAAAAACTGTTTTTT.